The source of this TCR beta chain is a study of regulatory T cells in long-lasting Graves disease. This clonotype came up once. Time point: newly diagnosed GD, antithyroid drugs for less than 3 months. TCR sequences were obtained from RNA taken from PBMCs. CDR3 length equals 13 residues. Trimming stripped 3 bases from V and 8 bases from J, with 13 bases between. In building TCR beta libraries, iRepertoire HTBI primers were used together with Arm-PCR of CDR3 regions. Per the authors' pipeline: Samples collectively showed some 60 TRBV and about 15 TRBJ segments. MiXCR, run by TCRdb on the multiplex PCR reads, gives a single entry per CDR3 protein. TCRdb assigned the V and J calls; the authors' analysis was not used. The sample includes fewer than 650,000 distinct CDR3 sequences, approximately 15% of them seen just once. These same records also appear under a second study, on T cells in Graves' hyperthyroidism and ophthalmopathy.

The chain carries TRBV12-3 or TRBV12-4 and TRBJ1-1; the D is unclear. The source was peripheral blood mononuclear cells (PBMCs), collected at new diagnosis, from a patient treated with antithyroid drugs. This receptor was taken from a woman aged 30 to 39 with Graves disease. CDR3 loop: CASSFRGSVEAFF. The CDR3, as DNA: TGTGCCAGCAGTTTCCGCGGGTCGGTGGAAGCTTTCTTT.